Following are 15 T cell receptor beta chains from one sample sequenced in a study of T cell changes during pregnancy in multiple sclerosis. Method: immunoSEQ multiplex PCR; TCRdb's copy keeps in-frame clones and lacks some. The table records around 49,000 clones, around 93% of them present only once. This specimen was CD8+ T cells from peripheral blood mononuclear cells, taken in the first trimester of pregnancy. The receptors here all came from a female donor with multiple sclerosis, enrolled in a pregnancy study.

The chain combines TRBV4-1 with TRBJ1-5; TRBD1 matches 7 bases. Trimming at V came to 5 bases and at J to 7 bases, leaving 8 bases not matched to a gene. The CDR3 contains 14 residues. Germline assignment: CDR1 MGHRA and CDR2 YSYEKL. Here the CDR3 reads CASSVRDREQPQHF. The CDR3 coding sequence is TGCGCCAGCAGCGTGAGGGACAGAGAACAGCCCCAGCATTTT.

The gene calls are TRBV4-1 and TRBJ2-1; 7 bases are shared with TRBD2. J gave up 6 bases and V 2 bases, and 4 bases lay outside the gene matches. The CDR3 runs to 14 residues. The germline CDR1 and CDR2 sequences are MGHRA and YSYEKL. The DNA of the CDR3 is TGCGCCAGCAGCCAATTTACTAGCGTCAATGAGCAGTTCTTC. Its protein product is CASSQFTSVNEQFF.

V and J are TRBV10-1 and TRBJ2-1; TRBD2 matches at 10 bases. CDR3 length equals 18 residues. Germline V CDR1 and CDR2: WNHNN, SYGVQD (reference sequence). J lost 7 bases, V lost 1 base, and 13 bases had no gene match. CDR3 sequence reads: CASSELLPLAGVINEQFF. The CDR3 DNA reads TGCGCCAGCAGTGAGTTGCTACCTCTAGCGGGAGTCATAAATGAGCAGTTCTTC.

This CDR3 is CASSQDPGGTDTQYF. In nucleotides, the CDR3 is TGCGCCAGCAGCCAAGACCCCGGGGGCACAGATACGCAGTATTTT. The chain couples TRBV4-1 to TRBJ2-3, with D possibly matching TRBD2 (5 bases). Trimming removed 0 bases at V and 1 base at J, with 8 bases between. The CDR3 totals 15 residues. Germline CDR1 reads MGHRA; CDR2 reads YSYEKL.

The chain combines TRBV6-5 with TRBJ2-2; D may be TRBD1 (6 bases). Germline CDR1 and CDR2: MNHEY and SVGAGI. Trimming pared 4 bases from V and 6 bases from J, leaving 12 bases between. The CDR3 has 14 amino acids. CDR3 sequence (DNA): TGTGCCAGCAGTTTGGGGGCGGATGCCGGGGAGCTGTTTTTT. Translation: CASSLGADAGELFF.

The CDR3 DNA sequence: TGTGCCAGCAGCTTATTTGGGAAGGGGTTCTCAGACAATGAGCAGTTCTTC. This gives the protein CASSLFGKGFSDNEQFF. The chain is built from TRBV7-9 and TRBJ2-1; perhaps TRBD1 as D (5 bases). Germline V lookup: CDR1 SEHNR, CDR2 FQNEAQ (reference sequence). CDR3 length: 17 residues. Trimming removed 2 bases from V and 5 bases from J, with 19 bases in between.

This clone was seen only once. V gene TRBV30 combines with J gene TRBJ2-1, with 8 positions matching TRBD2. Trimming removed 5 bases from V and 10 bases from J; junction bases left unmatched: 7. CDR3 length equals 12 residues. CDR1 is GTSNPN and CDR2 is SVGIG in the germline V gene (reference sequence). The CDR3 is CAWGGRGGEQFF. CDR3 DNA sequence: TGTGCCTGGGGTGGTCGGGGGGGAGAGCAGTTCTTC.

V gene TRBV4-1 combines with J gene TRBJ2-7; D may be TRBD1 (5 bases). The germline V and J ends were trimmed by 1 base and 2 bases, with 15 bases remaining between them. Germline-derived CDR1 and CDR2 are MGHRA and YSYEKL. The CDR3 loop spans 16 amino acids. The CDR3 DNA is TGCGCCAGCAGCCAAGCCGCTGACAGAGCCCCCTACGAGCAGTACTTC. Its protein is CASSQAADRAPYEQYF.

The genes are TRBV5-4 and TRBJ2-3, with 10 nucleotides matching TRBD2. The V segment lost 2 bases and the J segment 1 base; nucleotides outside the gene matches: 1. Germline lookup yields CDR1 SGHNT and CDR2 YYREEE (reference sequence). This CDR3 comprises 15 residues. In nucleotides, the CDR3 is TGTGCCAGCAGCTTTCTAGCGGGAGGCACAGATACGCAGTATTTT. This sequence encodes CASSFLAGGTDTQYF.

The gene calls are TRBV5-6 and TRBJ2-2; tentatively, D is TRBD2 (5 bases). The germline CDR1 and CDR2 sequences are SGHDT and YYEEEE. The CDR3 extends over 16 amino acids. V was clipped by 0 bases and J by 3 bases, with 12 bases between them. The CDR3: CASSLAGSGDTGELFF. The CDR3 bases are TGTGCCAGCAGCTTGGCGGGGTCCGGGGACACCGGGGAGCTGTTTTTT.

J is TRBJ2-7 and V is TRBV19; 8 bases align to TRBD1. V shed 3 bases, J shed 4 bases, and the junction held 8 bases outside the gene matches. Germline CDR1 and CDR2: LNHDA and SQIVND (reference sequence). The CDR3 sequence is 15 residues long. The CDR3 region has the DNA TGTGCCAGTAGTATCGGGCAGGGGGCAACGTACGAGCAGTACTTC. Translated: CASSIGQGATYEQYF.

The V call is TRBV5-4, the J call TRBJ2-7; the D gene is possibly TRBD1 (6 bases). This CDR3 has 13 amino acids. The germline V gene encodes CDR1 SGHNT and CDR2 YYREEE (reference sequence). V lost 3 bases and J 1 base, leaving 8 bases between the germline ends. CDR3 sequence reads: CASSYTGSYEQYF. CDR3 nucleotide sequence: TGTGCCAGCAGCTATACAGGGTCCTACGAGCAGTACTTC.

The rearrangement links TRBV19 to TRBJ2-5; tentative D call: TRBD1 (6 bases). This CDR3 has 14 residues. Germline V gene lookup returns CDR1 LNHDA and CDR2 SQIVND (reference sequence). V lost 7 bases to trimming and J lost 5 bases, with 17 bases between them. The CDR3 DNA is TGTGCCAGTACAGGGGCAGAAGGCTGGGAGACCCAGTACTTC. Amino acid sequence: CASTGAEGWETQYF.

The chain recombines TRBV10-3 with TRBJ1-1; 10 bases are shared with TRBD1. Germline V gene sequence: CDR1 ENHRY, CDR2 SYGVKD. This CDR3 has 16 amino acids. The V and J ends lost 5 bases and 3 bases, in that order; junction bases with no gene match: 9. CDR3 protein: CAISPGQGFPDTEAFF. CDR3 sequence (DNA): TGTGCCATCAGTCCGGGACAGGGGTTTCCTGACACTGAAGCTTTCTTT.

This clone was counted a single time. This chain links TRBV6-1 with TRBJ2-1; D is perhaps TRBD1 (6 bases). CDR3 size: 20 residues. Trimming pared 1 base from V and 0 bases from J, leaving 22 bases between. Germline CDR1 is MNHNS and CDR2 is SASEGT. The CDR3 here is CASSEVGQGPVPSSYNEQFF. In nucleotides, the CDR3 is TGTGCCAGCAGTGAAGTGGGCCAGGGGCCTGTTCCTAGCTCCTACAATGAGCAGTTCTTC.